These 5 T cell receptor beta chains were sequenced from one sample in a study of blood T cell repertoires in COVID-19. Measured with immunoSEQ multiplex PCR; TCRdb has only the in-frame clones, and not every one. The table records a few hundred thousand clones, 70% to 90% of them present only once. Input material: PBMCs or T cells enriched from blood (not recorded which). The receptors stem from a woman in her 40s who had recovered from COVID-19.

The chain carries TRBV7-2 and TRBJ1-2; TRBD1 aligns across 7 bases. Germline lookup yields CDR1 SGHTA and CDR2 FQGNSA. This CDR3 is 15 amino acids long. The junction had 6 bases not matched to a gene; V was cut back by 0 bases and J by 5 bases. The CDR3: CASSLAGTASYGYTF. As DNA, the CDR3 is TGTGCCAGCAGCTTAGCAGGGACAGCTAGTTATGGCTACACCTTC. Combining the CDR3 with reference TRBV7-2 and TRBJ1-2 gives the whole variable domain GAGVSQSPSNKVTEKGKDVELRCDPISGHTALYWYRQSLGQGLEFLIYFQGNSAPDKSGLPSDRFSAERTGGSVSTLTIQRTQQEDSAVYLCASSLAGTASYGYTFGSGTRLTVV.

This rearrangement joins TRBV6-2 or TRBV6-3 to TRBJ1-6; no reliable D call. This CDR3 is built from 12 residues. In germline, CDR1 is MNHEY, CDR2 SVGEGT. V was cut by 4 bases and J by 7 bases, with 5 bases left in between. This CDR3 reads CASSFGNSPLHF. CDR3 coding DNA: TGTGCCAGCAGTTTCGGGAATTCACCCCTCCACTTT.

The rearrangement uses TRBV6-5 and TRBJ1-1; maybe TRBD1 (5 bases). Trimming took 6 bases from V and 4 from J, leaving 15 bases between them. Per the germline V gene, CDR1 is MNHEY and CDR2 is SVGAGI. This CDR3 comprises 14 residues. The CDR3 here is CASRTRGVVTEAFF. In DNA, the CDR3 is TGTGCCAGCAGAACTCGGGGGGTCGTCACTGAAGCTTTCTTT.

The genes are TRBV5-4 and TRBJ2-1; 10 nucleotides align to TRBD2. Germline V gene sequence: CDR1 SGHNT, CDR2 YYREEE (reference sequence). CDR3 length equals 17 residues. The junction had 3 bases not matched to a gene; V was cut back by 0 bases and J by 0 bases. For the CDR3, the DNA is TGTGCCAGCAGCTTGGGACTAGCGGGCCACTCCTACAATGAGCAGTTCTTC. This encodes CASSLGLAGHSYNEQFF.

The rearrangement uses TRBV19 and TRBJ1-5; D unresolved. The CDR3 is 15 residues long. Germline values: CDR1 LNHDA, CDR2 SQIVND (reference sequence). Trimming took off 1 base at V and 7 bases at J, with 14 bases between the two ends. CDR3 bases: TGTGCCAGTAGTATAGGCGGGGAACCGGGGCAGCCCCAGCATTTT. The encoded protein is CASSIGGEPGQPQHF.